These T cell receptor beta chains were read from a single sample in a study of patients and donors after allogeneic stem cell transplantation. TCRdb analysed the RT-PCR reads with MiXCR anew, one entry per CDR3 protein. Seen here are about a million distinct CDR3 sequences, approximately 19% observed once, and the top ten hold around 6%. The sample comprised blood, either unsorted or a sorted T cell fraction (not recorded which). These receptors came from a human donor who was either an allogeneic HSCT recipient or a stem cell or donor lymphocyte infusion donor (not recorded which). It is not recorded whose cells these are; they may come from a transplant donor. CDR3s include the opening cysteine and the closing phenylalanine or tryptophan. A D gene is named only where the DNA matches it firmly. Rows give clone size only sometimes, using once, few, many, or a class for an expanded clone.

d_call: TRBD1; v_call: TRBV6-1; cdr3_length: 15; clone_size: few; j_call: TRBJ2-7; cdr3_aa: CASSLTDRGTYEQYF; cdr3_nt: TGTGCCAGCAGCCTGACGGACAGGGGTACCTACGAGCAGTACTTC
d_call: .; v_call: TRBV10-3; cdr3_length: 12; clone_size: few; j_call: TRBJ2-1; cdr3_aa: CAISGAGIEQFF; cdr3_nt: TGTGCCATCAGTGGCGCAGGGATTGAGCAGTTCTTC
d_call: .; v_call: TRBV9; cdr3_length: 18; clone_size: .; j_call: TRBJ1-6; cdr3_aa: CASGGGRAGHTRDSPLHF; cdr3_nt: TGTGCCAGCGGCGGGGGCCGGGCGGGGCACACCCGGGATTCACCCCTCCACTTT
d_call: .; v_call: TRBV29-1; cdr3_length: 12; clone_size: many; j_call: TRBJ1-1; cdr3_aa: CSVAAGAPEAFF; cdr3_nt: TGCAGCGTAGCAGCAGGGGCCCCTGAAGCTTTCTTT
d_call: .; v_call: TRBV3-1; cdr3_length: 14; clone_size: .; j_call: TRBJ2-4; cdr3_aa: CASSQWAEGNIQYF; cdr3_nt: TGTGCCAGCAGCCAATGGGCGGAGGGGAACATTCAGTACTTC
d_call: .; v_call: TRBV21-1; cdr3_length: 15; clone_size: .; j_call: TRBJ1-1; cdr3_aa: CASSEDEVGNTEAFF; cdr3_nt: TGTGCCAGCAGCGAAGATGAAGTAGGGAACACTGAAGCTTTCTTT
d_call: .; v_call: TRBV18; cdr3_length: 11; clone_size: few; j_call: TRBJ2-3; cdr3_aa: CASSPHDTQYF; cdr3_nt: TGTGCCAGCTCACCACACGATACGCAGTATTTT
d_call: .; v_call: TRBV12-3/TRBV12-4; cdr3_length: 14; clone_size: few; j_call: TRBJ2-1; cdr3_aa: CASRLRGVYNEQFF; cdr3_nt: TGTGCCAGCAGATTGAGAGGGGTCTACAATGAGCAGTTCTTC
d_call: .; v_call: TRBV5-5; cdr3_length: 14; clone_size: .; j_call: TRBJ2-5; cdr3_aa: CASSLERVRETQYF; cdr3_nt: TGTGCCAGCAGCTTGGAGAGGGTGCGCGAGACCCAGTACTTC
d_call: .; v_call: TRBV6-2/TRBV6-3; cdr3_length: 13; clone_size: .; j_call: TRBJ2-7; cdr3_aa: CASRKQGAGEQYF; cdr3_nt: TGTGCCAGCAGGAAGCAGGGAGCAGGGGAGCAGTACTTC
d_call: TRBD1; v_call: TRBV10-3; cdr3_length: 15; clone_size: .; j_call: TRBJ1-2; cdr3_aa: CAISRPSDRNYGYTF; cdr3_nt: TGTGCCATCAGTAGGCCCTCGGACAGGAACTATGGCTACACCTTC
d_call: .; v_call: TRBV4-2; cdr3_length: 13; clone_size: few; j_call: TRBJ2-7; cdr3_aa: CASSQDLGLEQYF; cdr3_nt: TGTGCCAGCAGCCAAGACCTTGGCCTCGAGCAGTACTTC
d_call: .; v_call: TRBV12-3/TRBV12-4; cdr3_length: 16; clone_size: .; j_call: TRBJ1-5; cdr3_aa: CASSLDGPEGHQPQHF; cdr3_nt: TGTGCCAGCAGTTTAGACGGACCGGAGGGGCATCAGCCCCAGCATTTT
d_call: TRBD1; v_call: TRBV15; cdr3_length: 16; clone_size: few; j_call: TRBJ2-3; cdr3_aa: CATSRGDRGGTDTQYF; cdr3_nt: TGTGCCACCAGCAGAGGGGACAGGGGGGGCACAGATACGCAGTATTTT